Sequencing of this TCR beta chain was carried out in a study of T cell responses to AZD1222 COVID-19 vaccine. Study at large: Timing groups of about 4 and about 12 weeks for second doses were pooled.

Generated by immunoSEQ multiplex PCR, the TCRdb table keeps only in-frame clones and is missing some. The table records roughly 180,000 clones, 90% of them present only once. Study findings and constraints: Donors in the cohort were predominantly white British and more often female, and clonal diversity was possibly underestimated.

As to this clone: Its specificity is not known.

CDR1 and CDR2 from the germline V gene are MRHNA and SNTAGT. The CDR3 has 13 residues. Trimming stripped 2 bases from V and 6 bases from J, with 5 bases between. This sequence joins TRBV6-4 and TRBJ1-6; D is unclear. Sequenced here: peripheral blood, sampled on day 0 of AZD1222 vaccination. The TCR originated in an adult in good health. CDR3 sequence: CASSDGPNSPLHF. The CDR3 bases are TGTGCCAGCAGTGACGGCCCTAATTCACCCCTCCACTTT.